Presented here are 12 T cell receptor beta chains from one specimen sequenced in a study of vaccination and CD4 T cells after COVID-19. Sequenced with the Oncomine TCR Beta short-read assay was DNA taken from cultured CD4+ T cells. From the PCR reads, TCRdb called clonotypes with MiXCR, one entry per CDR3 protein. The data show under 15,000 distinct CDR3 sequences, 52% seen once. The treatment denotes: approximately 9-day PBMC culture with coronavirus spike peptide pools or control peptides (ViraFEST assay). For these TCRs, the target antigens are not known. The sequenced material came from CD4+ T cells from blood, cultured in vitro. These receptors all come from a human donor who had recovered from COVID-19.

The chain carries TRBV10-3 and TRBJ1-5; the D gene is possibly TRBD1 (5 bases). V was pared by 4 bases and J by 0 bases, with 10 bases between. Germline V gene sequence: CDR1 ENHRY, CDR2 SYGVKD. The CDR3 is 15 amino acids. The CDR3 DNA reads TGTGCCATCAGTGGGGGACGGTATAGCAATCAGCCCCAGCATTTT. Translation gives CAISGGRYSNQPQHF.

As DNA, the CDR3 is TGTGCCAGTAGTAAGGCCGGGATCTATGGCTACACCTTC. Its translation: CASSKAGIYGYTF. The chain is built from TRBV19 and TRBJ1-2; D ambiguous. CDR3 length equals 13 residues. Deletions cut 4 bases from V and 4 bases from J, with 10 bases between. Germline loops: CDR1 LNHDA, CDR2 SQIVND (reference sequence).

This clonotype was detected a few times. The CDR3 loop reads CASSSSGRLNQPQHF. CDR3 in DNA: TGTGCCAGCAGTTCATCGGGCAGACTCAATCAGCCCCAGCATTTT. This chain uses TRBV28 with TRBJ1-5, with D hard to call. Germline CDR1 reads MDHEN; CDR2 reads SYDVKM. The CDR3 sequence is 15 residues long. V shed 4 bases and J shed 3 bases, with 13 bases lying between them.

This sequence joins TRBV6-5 and TRBJ1-1; possibly TRBD1 for D (5 bases). V was cut by 0 bases and J by 3 bases, with 8 bases left in between. Germline CDR1 reads MNHEY; CDR2 reads SVGAGI. The CDR3 has 14 residues. The CDR3 reads CASSYSGGYTEAFF. The CDR3 bases are TGTGCCAGCAGTTACTCTGGGGGGTACACTGAAGCTTTCTTT.

This clonotype was seen more than once but under ten times. The DNA for the CDR3 is TGTGCCAGTAGTATTCGCCCTCAAGAGACCCAGTACTTC. Protein product: CASSIRPQETQYF. V usage is TRBV19 and J usage is TRBJ2-5, with D unresolved. Trimming removed 3 bases from V and 2 bases from J, with 7 bases in between. Per germline, CDR1 LNHDA and CDR2 SQIVND (reference sequence). This CDR3 has 13 amino acids.

V and J are TRBV20-1 and TRBJ2-7; 10 bases are shared with TRBD1. J lost 9 bases, V lost 1 base, and 12 bases had no gene match. This CDR3 is 15 amino acids long. In germline, CDR1 is DFQATT, CDR2 SNEGSKA (reference sequence). The CDR3 region has the DNA TGCAGTGCTAGAGGGGGATTGGGACAGGGGAGCGGGCAGTACTTC. Amino acids: CSARGGLGQGSGQYF.

The CDR3 DNA follows: TGCGCCAGCAGCCAAGATTATAGCGGGGAAACAGATACGCAGTATTTT. Protein product: CASSQDYSGETDTQYF. The chain links TRBV4-3 to TRBJ2-3, with 8 bases that match TRBD2. This CDR3 is 16 amino acids long. After removal of 0 bases from V and 3 bases from J, the junction contained 5 bases not matched to a gene. In germline, CDR1 is LGHNA, CDR2 YSLEER.

This chain uses TRBV3-1 with TRBJ1-4; a weak D match, TRBD1 (5 bases). Germline assignment: CDR1 LGHDT and CDR2 YNNKEL (reference sequence). V lost 1 base and J 8 bases, leaving 11 bases between the germline ends. The CDR3 runs 14 residues. The chain's CDR3 is CASSQVRQGEKLFF. CDR3 bases: TGTGCCAGCAGCCAAGTCCGGCAGGGAGAAAAACTGTTTTTT.

V is TRBV29-1 and J is TRBJ1-2; 7 bases map to TRBD1. V was pared by 7 bases and J by 5 bases, with 19 bases of the junction left unmatched. Germline loops: CDR1 SQVTM, CDR2 ANQGSEA. This CDR3 spans 16 amino acids. As DNA, the CDR3 is TGCAGCGCAGAAATGGGACAGTGGAATCATTTGTATGGCTACACCTTC. This gives the protein CSAEMGQWNHLYGYTF.

Turning to this clonotype: Germline and junction disagree at one end, which may indicate a read error. The chain is built from TRBV19 and TRBJ1-2, with no clear D. The CDR3 consists of 13 residues. CDR1 and CDR2 (germline): LNHDA, SQIVND (reference sequence). The CDR3 DNA reads TGTGTCAGTAGCCCTGACGGGGACTATGGCTACACCTTC. Translating gives CVSSPDGDYGYTF.

This clonotype turned up a few times. V usage is TRBV2 and J usage is TRBJ2-5; maybe TRBD1 (6 bases). Germline V gene sequence: CDR1 SNHLY, CDR2 FYNNEI. There are 13 residues in the CDR3. V was shortened by 6 bases and J by 1 base, with 9 bases between the two germline ends. This chain's CDR3 is CASRPGVQETQYF. CDR3 nucleotide sequence: TGTGCCAGCAGACCAGGGGTCCAAGAGACCCAGTACTTC. Full variable domain (missing parts from reference TRBV2 and TRBJ2-5): EPEVTQTPSHQVTQMGQEVILRCVPISNHLYFYWYRQILGQKVEFLVSFYNNEISEKSEIFDDQFSVERPDGSNFTLKIRSTKLEDSAMYFCASRPGVQETQYFGPGTRLLVL.

This clonotype was counted only a few times. The chain is built from TRBV7-8 and TRBJ1-1; 7 bases match TRBD1. The junction had 12 bases not matched to a gene; V was cut back by 1 base and J by 1 base. Germline V lookup: CDR1 SGHVS, CDR2 FQNEAQ. The CDR3 totals 18 residues. CDR3 DNA sequence: TGTGCCAGCAGCTTAGGGCCCCTACAGGGGCAGGGGAACACTGAAGCTTTCTTT. Its translation: CASSLGPLQGQGNTEAFF. Based on the CDR3 plus reference TRBV7-8 and TRBJ1-1, the full variable domain is GAGVSQSPRYKVAKRGQDVALRCDPISGHVSLFWYQQALGQGPEFLTYFQNEAQLDKSGLPSDRFFAERPEGSVSTLKIQRTQQEDSAVYLCASSLGPLQGQGNTEAFFGQGTRLTVV.